This TCR beta chain was identified during a study of monozygotic twins with inflammatory bowel disease. Overall study findings and caveats: No separation of different T cell subtypes was possible.

Template switching appended UMIs that held a 6-nucleotide sample barcode. Reanalyzing the 5' RACE reads, TCRdb keeps one entry per CDR3 protein, without DNA. The table lists 310,000 or so distinct CDR3 sequences. Donors each gave about 2.6 ml of blood. Notes on this clonotype: Its matching antigen is unknown.

The CDR3 totals 14 residues. In germline, CDR1 is LGHNA, CDR2 YSLEER. This clonotype was obtained from a human donor with ulcerative colitis or Crohn's disease, or a healthy co-twin of an affected twin (not recorded which). The rearrangement links TRBV4-3 to TRBJ1-1. The sample was blood. CDR3 protein: CASSQDYQATEAFF.